Described below is a single T cell receptor beta chain sequence and its context. These data come from a study of blood T cell repertoires in COVID-19. At the level of the study: The study drew acute and convalescent COVID-19 samples from the United States, Italy and Spain. PBMCs, B-cell-depleted T cells, or T cells were the source of the cDNA or gDNA that made up the material.

The CDR3 has 16 residues. Germline CDR1 reads MGHDK; CDR2 reads SYGVNS. V lost 5 bases and J lost 5; bases outside the gene matches: 11. How the authors handled the data: By means of reference gene primer amplification, nucleated cell counts were estimated. Measured with immunoSEQ multiplex PCR; TCRdb has only the in-frame clones, and not every one. The DNA gave D and trimming, while V, J and clone size come from that table. The table has 250,000 or so clones, roughly 86% seen once. Sequencing input: peripheral blood. This chain connects TRBV25-1 to TRBJ2-5, with TRBD1 identical over 10 bases. The receptor was isolated from an older woman with acute or convalescent COVID-19. CDR3: CASSRQGQGPGETQYF. The CDR3 region has the DNA TGTGCCAGCAGTCGTCAGGGACAGGGGCCGGGCGAGACCCAGTACTTC. The full variable domain, with the rest looked up from reference TRBV25-1 and TRBJ2-5, is EADIYQTPRYLVIGTGKKITLECSQTMGHDKMYWYQQDPGMELHLIHYSYGVNSTEKGDLSSESTVSRIRTEHFPLTLESARPSHTSQYLCASSRQGQGPGETQYFGPGTRLLVL.